The 20 T cell receptor beta chains below all came from one sample that was sequenced in a study of glioma-infiltrating T cells after dendritic cell vaccination. Clones were read by immunoSEQ multiplex PCR, and TCRdb kept only the in-frame ones, dropping some. The sample yields about 30,000 clones, 90% seen once. The sequencing here drew on blood, taken before dendritic cell vaccination. These receptors all come from a human donor with glioblastoma.

The chain couples TRBV29-1 to TRBJ1-6; 8 bases map to TRBD1. The trim removed 3 bases at V and 10 bases at J, leaving 8 bases unmatched. The CDR3 totals 14 residues. Germline CDR1 reads SQVTM; CDR2 reads ANQGSEA. CDR3 residues: CSVEGRTGQSPLHF. CDR3 bases: TGCAGCGTTGAGGGACGGACAGGGCAATCACCCCTCCACTTT. The whole variable domain, remainder taken from reference TRBV29-1 and TRBJ1-6, is SAVISQKPSRDICQRGTSLTIQCQVDSQVTMMFWYRQQPGQSLTLIATANQGSEATYESGFVIDKFPISRPNLTFSTLTVSNMSPEDSSIYLCSVEGRTGQSPLHFGNGTRLTVT.

The chain recombines TRBV4-1 with TRBJ1-6; weak D call: TRBD1 (6 bases). V lost 4 bases to trimming and J lost 8 bases, with 15 bases between them. Germline V gives CDR1 MGHRA, CDR2 YSYEKL. The CDR3 runs to 15 residues. The CDR3 here is CASSPRGAEDSPLHF. In nucleotides, the CDR3 is TGCGCCAGCAGCCCCCGGGGGGCGGAGGATTCACCCCTCCACTTT.

The genes are TRBV11-3 and TRBJ2-2, with D possibly being TRBD2 (6 bases). Germline V gene data show CDR1 as SGHNT and CDR2 as YENEEA. V was pared by 5 bases and J by 6 bases, with 10 bases between. The CDR3 sequence is 13 residues long. CDR3 coding DNA: TGTGCCAGCAGCCCGGGGACTTCCGGGGAGCTGTTTTTT. Its protein is CASSPGTSGELFF.

The J gene is TRBJ1-1, the V gene TRBV19, with 7 bases matching TRBD1. Looked up from germline, CDR1 is LNHDA and CDR2 is SQIVND (reference sequence). The CDR3 contains 13 residues. V trimming: 4 bases; J trimming: 1 base; junction bases outside the gene matches: 0. CDR3 DNA: TGTGCCAGTAGTAACAGGGGGAACACTGAAGCTTTCTTT. Translated: CASSNRGNTEAFF.

The chain uses TRBV6-1 and TRBJ2-1; 8 bases agree with TRBD1. The V gene's germline CDR1 is MNHNS and CDR2 SASEGT. The CDR3 spans 12 residues. Trimming removed 6 bases from V and 15 bases from J; junction bases left unmatched: 10. In nucleotides, the CDR3 is TGTGCCAGCAGCCAAGGACAGGGCAACCGGTTCTTC. As protein: CASSQGQGNRFF.

The J gene is TRBJ2-7, the V gene TRBV5-1; D possibly corresponds to TRBD2 (5 bases). The V end lost 4 bases, the J end lost 1 base, and 9 bases lay between the germline ends. The CDR3 loop spans 13 amino acids. CDR1 and CDR2 from the germline V gene are SGHRS and YFSETQ. CDR3 sequence: CASSGGNSYEQYF. The CDR3 DNA is TGCGCCAGCAGCGGAGGTAATTCCTACGAGCAGTACTTC.

With respect to this clone: Germline and junction disagree at one end, which may indicate a read error. Other DNA sequences in the sample encode the same CDR3. In DNA, the CDR3 is TGCGCCAGCAGCTTGGTGGCAGGGAATAATTCCCCCCTCCACTTT. Protein: CASSLVAGNNSPLHF. This chain joins TRBV5-1 and TRBJ1-6; a possible D gene is TRBD1 (5 bases). Germline V lookup: CDR1 SGHRS, CDR2 YFSETQ. This CDR3 is 15 amino acids long. Together with reference TRBV5-1 and TRBJ1-6, the CDR3 gives the full variable domain: KAGVTQTPRYLIKTRGQQVTLSCSPISGHRSVSWYQQTPGQGLQFLFEYFSETQRNKGNFPGRFSGRQFSNSRSEMNVSTLELGDSALYLCASSLVAGNNSPLHFGNGTRLTVT.

The chain joins TRBV7-2 to TRBJ1-1, with D hard to call. The CDR3 has 15 residues. V lost 1 base and J lost 4, with 13 bases in between. Per germline, CDR1 SGHTA and CDR2 FQGNSA. This chain's CDR3 is CASSLVAEGSTEAFF. Written as DNA, the CDR3 is TGTGCCAGCAGCTTAGTAGCGGAAGGGAGCACTGAAGCTTTCTTT.

The chain uses TRBV10-2 and TRBJ2-3, with TRBD2 as a possible D gene (5 bases). This CDR3 spans 13 amino acids. V was cut by 8 bases and J by 2 bases, with 11 bases left in between. The germline gives CDR1 WSHSY, CDR2 SAAADI. CDR3 sequence reads: CASRGSNTDTQYF. CDR3 nucleotide sequence: TGCGCCAGCCGAGGGAGTAACACAGATACGCAGTATTTT.

This clone was recorded only once. Distinct nucleotide sequences in the sample also encode this CDR3. CDR3 nucleotides: TGCGCCAGCAGCTTGGTGGCAGGGAATAATTCACCCCTCCACTTT. Translated, it gives CASSLVAGNNSPLHF. V gene TRBV5-1 combines with J gene TRBJ1-6, with a tentative D call TRBD1 (5 bases). V lost 0 bases and J lost 5, with 9 bases in between. This CDR3 is 15 amino acids long. CDR1 is SGHRS, CDR2 YFSETQ, per germline.

This chain joins TRBV2 and TRBJ2-7; tentative D call: TRBD1 (5 bases). Germline CDR1 SNHLY, CDR2 FYNNEI. The V end lost 7 bases, the J end lost 3 bases, and 13 bases lay between the germline ends. The CDR3 contains 13 residues. The CDR3 bases are TGTGCCAGCACCAAGGGGCCAAACTACGAGCAGTACTTC. It encodes CASTKGPNYEQYF.

The chain links TRBV5-4 to TRBJ2-2; 7 bases are a match to TRBD2. J was trimmed by 4 bases and V by 0 bases; bases with no gene match: 6. CDR3 length equals 16 residues. CDR1 SGHNT and CDR2 YYREEE come from the germline V gene (reference sequence). In DNA, the CDR3 is TGTGCCAGCAGCTTGGGAGGGCGGGGGAGCACCGGGGAGCTGTTTTTT. Its protein product is CASSLGGRGSTGELFF.

The chain links TRBV10-2 to TRBJ2-7, with D tentatively TRBD2 (5 bases). Trimming left V 5 bases short and J 4 bases short, with 12 bases between. The CDR3 sequence is 13 residues long. Germline CDR1 reads WSHSY; CDR2 reads SAAADI. The CDR3 spells CASSRPGEYEQYF. The CDR3 DNA reads TGCGCCAGCAGTCGTCCCGGGGAGTACGAGCAGTACTTC.

The chain has TRBV19 and TRBJ2-5; possibly TRBD2 for D (7 bases). There are 15 residues in the CDR3. CDR1 is LNHDA, CDR2 SQIVND, per germline (reference sequence). Trimming took 1 base from V and 5 from J, leaving 14 bases between them. The CDR3 loop is CASSIGGGAGETQYF. Here the CDR3 DNA reads TGTGCCAGTAGTATAGGAGGGGGGGCCGGGGAGACCCAGTACTTC.

The chain recombines TRBV6-5 with TRBJ2-7; D unclear. The germline gives CDR1 MNHEY, CDR2 SVGAGI. V lost 5 bases, J lost 2 bases, and 13 bases lay in between. The CDR3 has 14 amino acids. Here the CDR3 reads CASSDEDPPYEQYF. Written as DNA, the CDR3 is TGTGCCAGCAGTGATGAGGATCCACCCTACGAGCAGTACTTC.

The gene calls are TRBV10-3 and TRBJ2-2, with a possible D match to TRBD1 (5 bases). Germline V gives CDR1 ENHRY, CDR2 SYGVKD. The CDR3 has 12 amino acids. V lost 6 bases and J lost 9, with 11 bases in between. Written as DNA, the CDR3 is TGTGCCATCAGCACCCAGGGTCGGGAGCTGTTTTTT. Its translation is CAISTQGRELFF.

V is TRBV5-1 and J is TRBJ1-1, with TRBD1 matching over 7 bases. CDR1 and CDR2 (germline): SGHRS, YFSETQ. This CDR3 is built from 16 residues. The trim removed 5 bases at V and 5 bases at J, leaving 15 bases unmatched. The CDR3 region is CASRSQGFSVWTEAFF. CDR3 coding DNA: TGCGCCAGCAGGTCACAGGGGTTCTCGGTTTGGACTGAAGCTTTCTTT.

As regards this clone: The same CDR3 can be traced to other DNA sequences in this sample. This chain links TRBV11-2 with TRBJ1-6, with 7 bases lining up with TRBD1. V was pared by 2 bases and J by 7 bases, with 5 bases of the junction left unmatched. The CDR3 spans 15 residues. Germline V CDR1 and CDR2: SGHAT, FQNNGV. This CDR3 is CASSLPDRVNSPLHF. CDR3 sequence (DNA): TGTGCCAGCAGCTTACCCGACAGGGTAAATTCACCCCTCCACTTT.

This chain connects TRBV6-5 to TRBJ1-4, with a tentative D call TRBD1 (5 bases). V was shortened by 0 bases and J by 7 bases, with 15 bases between the two germline ends. Germline assignment: CDR1 MNHEY and CDR2 SVGAGI. There are 16 residues in the CDR3. The CDR3 DNA reads TGTGCCAGCAGTTACTCTCGAATGCGGCAGGGTGAAAAACTGTTTTTT. Translation gives CASSYSRMRQGEKLFF.

The chain joins TRBV4-1 to TRBJ2-3, with 9 bases fitting TRBD2. The CDR3 is 16 residues long. The V gene end was trimmed by 0 bases and the J gene end by 8 bases; junction bases not matched to a gene: 9. Germline V lookup: CDR1 MGHRA, CDR2 YSYEKL. The CDR3, as DNA: TGCGCCAGCAGCCAAGAGGCTAGCGGGGCCCCCGGTACGCAGTATTTT. Its protein is CASSQEASGAPGTQYF.